The rows below give T cell receptor beta chains drawn from one sample of a study of T cells expressing NK-cell markers. TCRdb reprocessed the 5' RACE reads and reports one entry per CDR3 protein, with no DNA. In all, the sample yields some 110,000 distinct CDR3 sequences. What was sequenced was blood T cells: a sorted CD56 or NKG2C T cell subset, CD4+ or CD8+ T cells, or bulk PBMC T cells (not recorded which). Every receptor here comes from a woman aged 18 to 75 in good health. Both conserved end residues are part of each CDR3. Each record gives: J gene, V gene, CDR3 protein.

J: TRBJ2-5
V: TRBV18
CDR3: CASSPWGQETQYF

J: TRBJ2-3
V: TRBV9
CDR3: CASSVATGGSGGVFDTQYF

J: TRBJ1-1
V: TRBV11-2
CDR3: CASSRDRLGTEAFF

J: TRBJ2-7
V: TRBV28
CDR3: CASSPTHFYEQYF

J: TRBJ1-5
V: TRBV20-1
CDR3: CSARGKEGMYSNQPQHF

J: TRBJ2-1
V: TRBV27
CDR3: CASSFLSSGWYNEQFF

J: TRBJ2-1
V: TRBV25-1
CDR3: CASSESGSGLLFF

J: TRBJ1-5
V: TRBV5-6
CDR3: CASSLGDGNNQPQHF

J: TRBJ2-3
V: TRBV25-1
CDR3: CASSEYKDTDTQYF

J: TRBJ1-2
V: TRBV18
CDR3: CASSPENRDDGYTF

J: TRBJ2-3
V: TRBV30
CDR3: CAWKPGVSADTQYF

J: TRBJ2-1
V: TRBV4-1
CDR3: CASNVDRDTYNEQFF

J: TRBJ1-4
V: TRBV7-8
CDR3: CASSLELGQGGEKLFF

J: TRBJ2-7
V: TRBV12-3/TRBV12-4
CDR3: CASSLTGSYEQYF

J: TRBJ2-2
V: TRBV6-2/TRBV6-3
CDR3: CASSYTLTGSDGELFF

J: TRBJ2-5
V: TRBV15
CDR3: CATSRDRPAGETQYF

J: TRBJ2-1
V: TRBV5-1
CDR3: CASSPTDGYNEQFF

J: TRBJ2-4
V: TRBV4-3
CDR3: CASSRGGANIQYF

J: TRBJ1-5
V: TRBV4-1
CDR3: CASSPHRGSNQPQHF

J: TRBJ2-3
V: TRBV24-1
CDR3: CATSVQGSRQYF

J: TRBJ2-1
V: TRBV6-5
CDR3: CASRNSRTGTNEQFF

J: TRBJ2-5
V: TRBV6-1
CDR3: CASTPLAEQETQYF

J: TRBJ1-1
V: TRBV29-1
CDR3: CSVFGGLEAFF

J: TRBJ2-7
V: TRBV5-4
CDR3: CASSLVERTYEQYF

J: TRBJ1-1
V: TRBV6-2/TRBV6-3
CDR3: CASSYSPTGTEAFF

J: TRBJ2-7
V: TRBV5-1
CDR3: CASSFGQGVFYEQYF

J: TRBJ1-1
V: TRBV27
CDR3: CASSRGGGEAFF

J: TRBJ2-5
V: TRBV4-1
CDR3: CASSQEGSTSGGPWEETQYF

J: TRBJ2-4
V: TRBV12-3/TRBV12-4
CDR3: CASSPLAGQSAKNIQYF

J: TRBJ2-1
V: TRBV7-9
CDR3: CASSDTGTSSGEQFF

J: TRBJ2-2
V: TRBV18
CDR3: CASSRLASNTGELFF